This TCR beta chain was recovered during a study of blood T cell repertoires in COVID-19. About the study: Samples taken during acute and convalescent COVID-19 were collected in the United States, Italy and Spain. Nucleic acid was either cDNA or gDNA, and it came from T cells, B-cell-depleted T cells, or PBMCs.

This CDR3 spans 13 amino acids. V was cut by 5 bases and J by 2 bases, with 8 bases left in between. Germline lookup yields CDR1 ENHRY and CDR2 SYGVKD. Under the authors' procedure: By means of reference gene primer amplification, nucleated cell counts were estimated. Assay: immunoSEQ multiplex PCR; the TCRdb copy retains only in-frame clones and omits some. The V and J calls and the clone size are those of that table, but D and trimming were determined from the DNA. The sample lists more than 100,000 clones, over 75% occurring once. Sequenced material: peripheral blood. The rearrangement links TRBV10-3 to TRBJ2-3; D perhaps matches TRBD1 (6 bases). The sequence came from a woman aged 55-70 years with acute or convalescent COVID-19. The CDR3 DNA follows: TGTGCCATCAGTCGACAGGACACAGATACGCAGTATTTT. Amino acids: CAISRQDTDTQYF.